Listed below are T cell receptor beta chains from one sample, sequenced in a study of blood T cell repertoires in COVID-19. Assay used: immunoSEQ multiplex PCR; TCRdb lists only in-frame clones, some missing. The table has approximately 260,000 clones, around 86% seen once. Sequenced input: peripheral blood. All receptors come from a man aged 45-65 years with acute or convalescent COVID-19. Both conserved end residues are trimmed from each CDR3. Each record gives: J gene, V gene, clone size, CDR3 protein. Size is stated for part of the rows, as once, few or many counts, or as a class when the clone is expanded.

>TRBJ1-4|TRBV2|NA
ASRGDRGNEKLF
>TRBJ2-3|TRBV5-1|NA
ASSFWGGTDTQY
>TRBJ2-5|TRBV4-1|NA
ASSRLAGETQY
>TRBJ1-2|TRBV20-1|NA
SASAGQGRSYGYT
>TRBJ1-1|TRBV7-3|NA
ASSPGTGSEAF
>TRBJ1-1|TRBV19|NA
ARETEVNTEAF
>TRBJ2-3|TRBV5-1|NA
ASSLAEDTQY
>TRBJ2-5|TRBV29-1|once
SVKFGLQETQY
>TRBJ2-2|TRBV19|NA
ASTRTGDTGELF
>TRBJ2-7|TRBV6-5|NA
AARGGTSYEQY
>TRBJ2-3|TRBV7-6|NA
ASSSLDSGVHTDTQY
>TRBJ1-1|TRBV30|NA
AWTLRESNTEAF
>TRBJ2-5|TRBV19|NA
ASSIDSGFPPETQY
>TRBJ2-5|TRBV18|NA
ASSGGSQETQY
>TRBJ1-5|TRBV29-1|NA
SGKGDAFGQPQH
>TRBJ2-5|TRBV5-4|NA
ASSLDRVLGETQY
>TRBJ1-3|TRBV18|NA
ASSPAGGLNTIY
>TRBJ2-1|TRBV5-1|NA
ASSYLARTGEYNEQF
>TRBJ2-1|TRBV3-1/TRBV3-2|NA
ASSQDPGDNEQF
>TRBJ2-1|TRBV6-1|NA
ASSEFGGQPYNEQF
>TRBJ1-2|TRBV19|once
ASSATPGASNYGYT
>TRBJ2-1|TRBV5-6|once
ASMLAGAAYNEQF
>TRBJ2-2|TRBV9|NA
ASSVGSGGTGELF
>TRBJ2-7|TRBV7-9|NA
ASSLAGGAVREQY
>TRBJ2-3|TRBV6-5|NA
ASRPSGGGTDTQY
>TRBJ1-1|TRBV7-3|once
ASSLTPSNTEAF
>TRBJ1-5|TRBV18|once
ASSGEANQPQH
>TRBJ1-2|TRBV6-6|NA
ASRRGGNDGYT
>TRBJ1-2|TRBV7-2|NA
ASSPHGGQINYGYT
>TRBJ2-7|TRBV2|NA
ASSTSDRGSYEQY
>TRBJ2-1|TRBV3-1/TRBV3-2|NA
ASSQTGGSYNEQF
>TRBJ2-7|TRBV5-5|NA
ASSLEAGATYEQY
>TRBJ2-6|TRBV30|NA
AWIGGTGAGANVLT
>TRBJ1-5|TRBV10-2|NA
ASSESRFWGLGQPQH
>TRBJ2-5|TRBV5-5|NA
ASSKTGTQETQY
>TRBJ1-5|TRBV19|NA
ASSRAGALHQPQH
>TRBJ2-3|TRBV6-6|NA
ASSYRGQGTDTQY
>TRBJ1-5|TRBV27|NA
ASSSLGEPQH
>TRBJ1-4|TRBV19|once
ASSIVSGGANEKLF
>TRBJ1-1|TRBV19|NA
ASSTDRDTEAF
>TRBJ1-1|TRBV6-5|NA
ASSSTTVEAF